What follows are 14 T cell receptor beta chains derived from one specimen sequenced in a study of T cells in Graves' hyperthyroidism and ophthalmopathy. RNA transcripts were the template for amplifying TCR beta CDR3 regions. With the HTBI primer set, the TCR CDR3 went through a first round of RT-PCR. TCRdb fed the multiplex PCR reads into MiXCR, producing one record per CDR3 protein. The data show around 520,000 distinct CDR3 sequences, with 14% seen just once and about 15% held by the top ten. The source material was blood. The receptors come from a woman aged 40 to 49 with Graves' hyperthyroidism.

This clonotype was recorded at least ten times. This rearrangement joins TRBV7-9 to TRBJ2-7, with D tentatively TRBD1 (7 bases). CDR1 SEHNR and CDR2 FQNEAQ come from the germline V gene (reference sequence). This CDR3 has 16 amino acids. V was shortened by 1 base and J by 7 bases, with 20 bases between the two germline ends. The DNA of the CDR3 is TGTGCCAGCAGCTTAGGGCCCGGAGGGACAGCTAAAGAGCAGTACTTC. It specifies CASSLGPGGTAKEQYF. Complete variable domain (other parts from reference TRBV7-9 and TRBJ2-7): DTGVSQNPRHKITKRGQNVTFRCDPISEHNRLYWYRQTLGQGPEFLTYFQNEAQLEKSRLLSDRFSAERPKGSFSTLEIQRTEQGDSAMYLCASSLGPGGTAKEQYFGPGTRLTVT.

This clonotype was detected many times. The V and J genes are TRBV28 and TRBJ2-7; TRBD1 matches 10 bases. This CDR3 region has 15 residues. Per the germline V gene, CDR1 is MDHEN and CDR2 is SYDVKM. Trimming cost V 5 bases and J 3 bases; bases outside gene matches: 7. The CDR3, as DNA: TGTGCCAGCAGTGAGTCCGGGACAGGGGTCTACGAGCAGTACTTC. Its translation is CASSESGTGVYEQYF.

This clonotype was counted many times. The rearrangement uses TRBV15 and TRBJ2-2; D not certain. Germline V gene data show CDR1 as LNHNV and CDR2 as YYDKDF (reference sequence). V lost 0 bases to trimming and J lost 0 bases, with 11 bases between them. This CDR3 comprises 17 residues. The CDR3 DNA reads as TGTGCCACCAGCAGAGATCGCAACAGCGCGAACACCGGGGAGCTGTTTTTT. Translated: CATSRDRNSANTGELFF.

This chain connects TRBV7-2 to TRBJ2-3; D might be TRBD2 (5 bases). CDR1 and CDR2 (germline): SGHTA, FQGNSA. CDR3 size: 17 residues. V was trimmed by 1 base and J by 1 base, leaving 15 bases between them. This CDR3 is CASSLGLGAGGTDTQYF. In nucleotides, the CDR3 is TGTGCCAGCAGCTTAGGTCTAGGCGCGGGTGGCACAGATACGCAGTATTTT.

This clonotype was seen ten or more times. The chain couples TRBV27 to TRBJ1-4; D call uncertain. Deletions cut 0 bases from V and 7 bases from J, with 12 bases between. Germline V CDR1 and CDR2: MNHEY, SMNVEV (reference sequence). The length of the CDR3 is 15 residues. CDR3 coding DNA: TGTGCCAGCAGTTTATCCTTGGTAGGGATTGAAAAACTGTTTTTT. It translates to CASSLSLVGIEKLFF.

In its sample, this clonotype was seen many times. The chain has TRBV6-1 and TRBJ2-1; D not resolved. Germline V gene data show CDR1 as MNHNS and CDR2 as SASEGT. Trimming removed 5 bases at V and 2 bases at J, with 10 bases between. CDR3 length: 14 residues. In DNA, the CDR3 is TGTGCCAGCAGTATTTCAAGCCCCTACAATGAGCAGTTCTTC. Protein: CASSISSPYNEQFF.

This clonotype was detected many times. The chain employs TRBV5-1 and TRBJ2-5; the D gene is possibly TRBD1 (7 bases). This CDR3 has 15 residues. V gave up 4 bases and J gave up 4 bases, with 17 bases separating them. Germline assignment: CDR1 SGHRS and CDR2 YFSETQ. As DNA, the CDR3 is TGCGCCAGCAGCGGAGGGGGCCCTCGGGCAGAGACCCAGTACTTC. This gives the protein CASSGGGPRAETQYF.

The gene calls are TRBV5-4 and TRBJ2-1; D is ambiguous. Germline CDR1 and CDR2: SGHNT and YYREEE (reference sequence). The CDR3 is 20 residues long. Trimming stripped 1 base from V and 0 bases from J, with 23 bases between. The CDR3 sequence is CASSLPHTSTLRSSYNEQFF. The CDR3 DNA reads TGTGCCAGCAGCTTGCCCCACACCTCCACCCTAAGGAGCTCCTACAATGAGCAGTTCTTC. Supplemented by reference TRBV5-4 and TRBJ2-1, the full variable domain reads ETGVTQSPTHLIKTRGQQVTLRCSSQSGHNTVSWYQQALGQGPQFIFQYYREEENGRGNFPPRFSGLQFPNYSSELNVNALELDDSALYLCASSLPHTSTLRSSYNEQFFGPGTRLTVL.

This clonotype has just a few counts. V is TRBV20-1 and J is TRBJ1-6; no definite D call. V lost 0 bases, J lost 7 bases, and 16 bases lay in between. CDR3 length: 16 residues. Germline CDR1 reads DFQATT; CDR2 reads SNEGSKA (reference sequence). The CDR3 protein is CSARDRTLGGNSPLHF. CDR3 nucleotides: TGCAGTGCTAGAGACCGAACCCTAGGAGGAAATTCACCCCTCCACTTT.

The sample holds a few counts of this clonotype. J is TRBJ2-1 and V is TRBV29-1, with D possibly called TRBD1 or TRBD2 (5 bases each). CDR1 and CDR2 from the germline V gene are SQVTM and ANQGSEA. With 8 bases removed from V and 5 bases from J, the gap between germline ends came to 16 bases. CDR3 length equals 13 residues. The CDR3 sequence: CSFRFGADNEQFF. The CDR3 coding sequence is TGCAGCTTTCGATTCGGGGCAGACAATGAGCAGTTCTTC.

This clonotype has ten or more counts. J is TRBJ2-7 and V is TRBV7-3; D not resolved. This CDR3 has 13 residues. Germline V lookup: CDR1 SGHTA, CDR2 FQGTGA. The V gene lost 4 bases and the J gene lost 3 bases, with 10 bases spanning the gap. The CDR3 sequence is CASSSGPDYEQYF. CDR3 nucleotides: TGTGCCAGCAGCTCCGGGCCCGACTACGAGCAGTACTTC.

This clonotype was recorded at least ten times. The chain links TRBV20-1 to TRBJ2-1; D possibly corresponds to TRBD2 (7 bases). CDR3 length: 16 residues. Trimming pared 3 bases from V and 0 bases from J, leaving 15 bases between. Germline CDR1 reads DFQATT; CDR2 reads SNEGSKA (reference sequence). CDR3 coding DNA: TGCAGTGCTAGGAGGGGGAGCGGGGTCTCCTACAATGAGCAGTTCTTC. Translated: CSARRGSGVSYNEQFF.

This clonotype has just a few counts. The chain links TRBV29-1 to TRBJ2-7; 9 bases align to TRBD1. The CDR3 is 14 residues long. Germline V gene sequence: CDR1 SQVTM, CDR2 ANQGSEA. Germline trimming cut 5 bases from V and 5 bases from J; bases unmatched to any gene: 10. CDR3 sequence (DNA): TGCAGCGTTAGTGCCGGGACAGGGATCGACGAGCAGTACTTC. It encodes CSVSAGTGIDEQYF.

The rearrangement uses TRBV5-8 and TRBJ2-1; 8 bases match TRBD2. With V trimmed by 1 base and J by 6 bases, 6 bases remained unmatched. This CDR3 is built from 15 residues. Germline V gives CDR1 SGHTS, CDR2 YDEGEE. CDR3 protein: CASSLKAGEGNEQFF. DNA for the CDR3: TGTGCCAGCAGCTTGAAAGCGGGAGAGGGCAATGAGCAGTTCTTC. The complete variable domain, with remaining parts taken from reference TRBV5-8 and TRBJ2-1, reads EAGVTQSPTHLIKTRGQQATLRCSPISGHTSVYWYQQALGLGLQFLLWYDEGEERNRGNFPPRFSGRQFPNYSSELNVNALELEDSALYLCASSLKAGEGNEQFFGPGTRLTVL.